The T cell receptor beta chain described here comes from a study of vaccination and CD4 T cells after COVID-19. Study background: Cultures that served as controls received a CEFX pool, an HIV-1 Nef pool, or no peptide.

Sequencing of cultured CD4+ T cell DNA used the Oncomine TCR Beta short-read assay. TCRdb ran MiXCR on the PCR reads and lists one entry per CDR3 protein. The table lists thousands of distinct CDR3 sequences, around 45% of them singletons. Treatment defined: approximately 10-day PBMC culture with coronavirus spike peptide pools or control peptides (ViraFEST assay). The authors replaced half the medium with fresh IL-2 medium on days 3 and 7. As for this clonotype: Its antigen remains unknown.

With V trimmed by 5 bases and J by 12 bases, 16 bases remained unmatched. CDR3 length: 14 amino acids. Sequencing was done on a sample of CD4+ T cells from blood, cultured in vitro. The clonotype comes from a human donor who had recovered from COVID-19. The rearrangement joins TRBV12-3 or TRBV12-4 to TRBJ2-7; 7 bases match TRBD1. The CDR3 is CASSIALQGGDLYF. As DNA, the CDR3 is TGTGCCAGCAGTATTGCCTTACAAGGGGGCGATCTGTACTTC.